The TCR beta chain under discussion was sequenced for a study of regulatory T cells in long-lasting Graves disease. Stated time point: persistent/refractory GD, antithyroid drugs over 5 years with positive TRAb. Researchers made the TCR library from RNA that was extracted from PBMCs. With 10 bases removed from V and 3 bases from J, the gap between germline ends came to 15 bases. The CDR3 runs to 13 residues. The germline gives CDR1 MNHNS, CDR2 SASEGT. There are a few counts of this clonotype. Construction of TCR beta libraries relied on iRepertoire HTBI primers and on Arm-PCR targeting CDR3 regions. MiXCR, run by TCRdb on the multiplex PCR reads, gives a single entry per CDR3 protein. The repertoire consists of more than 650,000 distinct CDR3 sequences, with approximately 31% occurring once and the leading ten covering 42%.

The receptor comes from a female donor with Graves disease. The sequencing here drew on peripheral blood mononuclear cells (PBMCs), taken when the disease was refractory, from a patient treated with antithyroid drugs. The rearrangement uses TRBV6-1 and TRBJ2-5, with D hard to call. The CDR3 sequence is CATGDQLEETQYF. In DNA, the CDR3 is TGTGCCACCGGAGACCAGTTGGAAGAGACCCAGTACTTC.